The clone carrying this T cell receptor (beta chain) was observed many times. Its antigen is unknown. This sample was included in a study of identical twins. Regarding the study as a whole: Models, which agreed with sharing between unrelated individuals, nonetheless underestimated the out-of-frame TCR alpha sharing seen in monozygotic twins.

MiXCR was run by TCRdb on the 5' RACE reads, yielding one entry per CDR3 protein. The sample lists a few hundred thousand distinct CDR3 sequences; approximately 8.5% were seen once. In addition, the sample was reused for a study of yellow fever vaccine responses in identical twins.

The sequenced material came from memory (CD45RO+) T cells sorted from blood. This receptor was taken from a woman younger than 30 in good health.

CDR3 in amino acids: CASSQDRQGWDNEQFF. CDR3 DNA: TGCGCCAGCAGCCAAGATAGACAGGGGTGGGATAATGAGCAGTTCTTC. The chain is built from TRBV4-1 and TRBJ2-1, with 8 nucleotides matching TRBD1. Losses at the gene ends were 0 bases for V and 7 bases for J; bases not matched to a gene: 8. This CDR3 is 16 amino acids long. The germline gives CDR1 MGHRA, CDR2 YSYEKL.